These 9 T cell receptor beta chains share one sample of origin, sequenced in a study of cytomegalovirus exposure and HLA in healthy donors (dated by TCRdb to 2016 to 2017). The method was the immunoSEQ multiplex PCR assay. For the multiplex PCR, a mixture combining 60 forward primers for TCR Vbeta segments and 13 reverse primers for TCR Jbeta segments was used. TCRdb stores this immuneACCESS table with in-frame sequences only. Part of the clones is absent; in the studies checked, under half of the shortfall reflects unresolved V genes, and no reason is known for the rest. Counted in this sample were 150,000 to 200,000 clones; around 77% of them appeared once. Of the sample, approximately 1.6% falls within the top ten clones. Source material: PBMCs. The receptors were gathered from a woman in her 30s in good health and CMV-seronegative.

This clone was picked up a small number of times. The chain joins TRBV28 to TRBJ1-2; D gene uncertain. CDR1 is MDHEN, CDR2 SYDVKM, per germline. The CDR3 has 14 residues. The V and J ends lost 5 bases and 2 bases respectively, with 12 bases between them. CDR3 amino acids: CASSAYMGNYGYTF. The CDR3 nucleotides read TGTGCCAGCAGTGCCTACATGGGCAACTATGGCTACACCTTC.

This clone was seen once. The chain employs TRBV14 and TRBJ1-2; no firm D call. Germline V CDR1 and CDR2: SGHDN, FVKESK. This CDR3 contains 15 residues. With 5 bases removed from V and 6 bases from J, the gap between germline ends came to 19 bases. The DNA for the CDR3 is TGTGCCAGCAGCTTCGGACTTGGGCCCGAGCATGGCTACACCTTC. This sequence encodes CASSFGLGPEHGYTF.

This clone was detected a few times. The V and J genes are TRBV30 and TRBJ1-3, with D possibly being TRBD1 (5 bases). Germline lookup yields CDR1 GTSNPN and CDR2 SVGIG (reference sequence). Trimming took off 4 bases at V and 2 bases at J, with 12 bases between the two ends. CDR3 length equals 14 residues. The CDR3 region is CAWNRQAPGNTIYF. CDR3 nucleotides: TGTGCCTGGAACAGGCAAGCTCCTGGAAACACCATATATTTT.

This chain uses TRBV5-4 with TRBJ2-7; no clear D gene. The CDR3 spans 15 residues. Germline loops: CDR1 SGHNT, CDR2 YYREEE (reference sequence). V lost 6 bases and J lost 3, with 19 bases in between. The DNA for the CDR3 is TGTGCCAGCACCTTAAGGCCACGCCGACTCTACGAGCAGTACTTC. Its protein product is CASTLRPRRLYEQYF.

V is TRBV10-3 and J is TRBJ2-1, with a possible D match to TRBD2 (6 bases). The CDR3 has 14 amino acids. Germline-derived CDR1 and CDR2 are ENHRY and SYGVKD. Trimming took off 3 bases at V and 5 bases at J, with 11 bases between the two ends. The CDR3 is CAISDLGGNNEQFF. The CDR3, as DNA: TGTGCCATCAGTGATTTGGGGGGTAACAATGAGCAGTTCTTC.

The gene calls are TRBV5-1 and TRBJ2-3, with D perhaps TRBD2 (5 bases). Trimming took 7 bases from V and 5 from J, leaving 23 bases between them. The CDR3 has 16 residues. From germline, CDR1 is SGHRS and CDR2 YFSETQ. Written as DNA, the CDR3 is TGCGCCAGCTGCCCCACCGGACTTGAGGCGGGAGATACGCAGTATTTT. Translated, it gives CASCPTGLEAGDTQYF.

The gene calls are TRBV7-6 and TRBJ1-2; D call uncertain. The CDR3 contains 13 residues. Trimming took off 8 bases at V and 8 bases at J, with 18 bases between the two ends. Germline V gives CDR1 SGHVS, CDR2 FNYEAQ. The CDR3 sequence is CASSDAPGSGYTF. The CDR3 DNA sequence: TGTGCCAGCTCTGACGCTCCGGGGTCGGGCTACACCTTC.

CDR3 sequence: CASSLEGGLAGETQYF. The CDR3 nucleotides are TGCGCCAGCAGCTTGGAAGGGGGACTAGCGGGGGAGACCCAGTACTTC. This chain links TRBV5-1 with TRBJ2-5; the match to TRBD2 covers 13 bases. J gave up 5 bases and V 0 bases, and 4 bases lay outside the gene matches. The V gene's germline CDR1 is SGHRS and CDR2 YFSETQ. There are 16 residues in the CDR3.

This clone was seen once. CDR3 sequence (DNA): TGTGCCAGTAGTGAGGTGACTAATGAAAAACTGTTTTTT. The encoded protein is CASSEVTNEKLFF. The chain employs TRBV19 and TRBJ1-4; no reliable D call. CDR1 LNHDA and CDR2 SQIVND come from the germline V gene (reference sequence). V dropped 5 bases and J dropped 2 bases, with 6 bases sitting between them. The CDR3 length is 13 residues.